This note documents a single T cell receptor (beta chain) sequence. Its target is not known. Assay: immunoSEQ multiplex PCR; the TCRdb copy retains only in-frame clones and omits some. Of a few million clones detected, 80% to 95% appear once; the ten largest clones hold 0.39%. The source of the sample is a study of shared clonotypes between healthy human individuals. Findings and limits, study-wide: Naive subsets generally exceeded memory subsets in estimated richness. Shared clonotypes across all four donors exceeded non-shared ones in generation probability.

The CDR3 is made up of 13 amino acids. Between the trimmed V and J ends, which lost 0 bases and 5 bases, there was a span of 8 bases. CDR1 and CDR2 (germline): SGHRS, YFSETQ. The split of CD4+ cells yielded CD45RA+ naive and CD45RA-negative memory subsets. This chain joins TRBV5-1 and TRBJ2-5; D ambiguous. This receptor was obtained from a man aged 18 to 30 in good health. Some clones in this sample may be carry-over from other donors' samples. The sequencing sample was made of naive CD4+ T cells from PBMCs. The sample's subset: CD45RA+ positively selected. DNA for the CDR3: TGCGCCAGCAGCTTGGGAGCGAGGGAGACCCAGTACTTC. This translates into CASSLGARETQYF.